This T cell receptor beta chain derives from a study of control samples from healthy donors and cancer patients. Here immunoSEQ multiplex PCR was the method, and the copy in TCRdb shows in-frame clones only, minus some. The sample has around 120,000 clones; less than 95% are singletons. CDR1 is SNHLY and CDR2 is FYNNEI in the germline V gene. Deletions cut 0 bases from V and 3 bases from J, with 14 bases between. This CDR3 is 17 amino acids long. The clonotype was recovered from a man under 40 in good health. The sequenced sample consisted of blood. J is TRBJ1-4 and V is TRBV2; D might be TRBD1 (5 bases). The CDR3 DNA sequence: TGTGCCAGCAGTGAAGCCTCCGGGGGGTTGGCTAATGAAAAACTGTTTTTT. This encodes CASSEASGGLANEKLFF. Using reference TRBV2 and TRBJ1-4 for the parts outside the CDR3, the full variable domain is EPEVTQTPSHQVTQMGQEVILRCVPISNHLYFYWYRQILGQKVEFLVSFYNNEISEKSEIFDDQFSVERPDGSNFTLKIRSTKLEDSAMYFCASSEASGGLANEKLFFGSGTQLSVL.